The 17 T cell receptor beta chains below come from one sample, sequenced in a study of T cell responses to AZD1222 COVID-19 vaccine (dated by TCRdb to the early 2020s). Library prep was done by the immunoSEQ multiplex PCR assay. This immuneACCESS table, as held by TCRdb, lists in-frame sequences with V and J called but not all clones. Of the missing ones, under half trace to an unresolved V gene in checked studies; the others have no known cause. The sample profile shows about 110,000 clones; approximately 85% of them were found once. 5% to 7% of the sample belongs to the ten largest clones. This specimen's time point label, interpreted: baseline before first vaccination. Sample: peripheral blood, taken on day 0 of AZD1222 vaccination. Source of these receptors: an adult in good health.

The chain employs TRBV7-2 and TRBJ1-1, with D possibly TRBD1 on 6 matching bases. The V end lost 4 bases, the J end lost 8 bases, and 14 bases lay between the germline ends. The CDR3 runs 13 residues. Germline CDR1 and CDR2: SGHTA and FQGNSA. CDR3 sequence: CASSSTPGQEAFF. The CDR3 bases are TGTGCCAGCAGCTCCACCCCAGGACAGGAAGCTTTCTTT.

The chain combines TRBV7-9 with TRBJ1-5, with D tentatively TRBD1 (5 bases). Germline V gene sequence: CDR1 SEHNR, CDR2 FQNEAQ (reference sequence). The V end was cut by 3 bases, the J end by 0 bases, with 9 bases between. This CDR3 has 15 amino acids. The CDR3 region is CASSFDSNSNQPQHF. The CDR3 region has the DNA TGTGCCAGCAGCTTTGACAGCAATAGCAATCAGCCCCAGCATTTT.

This chain connects TRBV19 to TRBJ2-1, with D tentatively TRBD1 (6 bases). This CDR3 spans 14 amino acids. CDR1 LNHDA and CDR2 SQIVND come from the germline V gene (reference sequence). Between the trimmed V and J ends, which lost 9 bases and 0 bases, there was a span of 12 bases. CDR3 protein: CASKRGSSYNEQFF. For the CDR3, the DNA is TGTGCCAGCAAAAGGGGGAGCTCCTACAATGAGCAGTTCTTC.

The chain has TRBV5-1 and TRBJ1-4; possibly TRBD1 for D (5 bases). The V gene lost 4 bases and the J gene lost 3 bases, with 13 bases spanning the gap. Germline V CDR1 and CDR2: SGHRS, YFSETQ. This CDR3 is built from 15 residues. CDR3 amino acids: CASSQGRQPNEKLFF. CDR3 bases: TGCGCCAGCAGCCAAGGGCGACAGCCTAATGAAAAACTGTTTTTT.

This chain joins TRBV12-3 or TRBV12-4 and TRBJ1-2; unclear D gene. Trimming took off 6 bases at V and 4 bases at J, with 9 bases between the two ends. The CDR3 is made up of 12 amino acids. In nucleotides, the CDR3 is TGTGCCAGCAGCCACCCCGGCTATGGCTACACCTTC. This translates into CASSHPGYGYTF.

This sequence joins TRBV6-4 and TRBJ1-4; D possibly corresponds to TRBD1 (6 bases). The V gene lost 10 bases and the J gene lost 7 bases, with 19 bases spanning the gap. Germline assignment: CDR1 MRHNA and CDR2 SNTAGT. The CDR3 covers 14 residues. Here the CDR3 DNA reads TGTGCCACCCCACAACAGGGATGGTTTGAAAAACTGTTTTTT. It is translated as CATPQQGWFEKLFF.

The gene calls are TRBV12-3 or TRBV12-4 and TRBJ1-1, with 7 bases matching TRBD1. Trimming at V came to 7 bases and at J to 7 bases, leaving 9 bases not matched to a gene. The CDR3 consists of 13 residues. The CDR3 DNA is TGTGCCAGCAACACAGGGGCCGTGGGTGAAGCTTTCTTT. The encoded protein is CASNTGAVGEAFF.

V and J are TRBV3-1 (or the pseudogene TRBV3-2) and TRBJ2-1; no reliable D call. CDR3 length equals 12 residues. With 1 base removed from V and 9 bases from J, the gap between germline ends came to 7 bases. Germline CDR1 LGHDT, CDR2 YNNKEL (reference sequence). The CDR3 here is CASSQGDTEQFF. Written as DNA, the CDR3 is TGTGCCAGCAGCCAAGGCGACACTGAGCAGTTCTTC.

The CDR3 here is CASSEYMDYGYTF. CDR3 bases: TGTGCCAGCAGCGAATACATGGACTATGGCTACACCTTC. The chain recombines TRBV9 with TRBJ1-2; the D is unclear. Germline V gene lookup returns CDR1 SGDLS and CDR2 YYNGEE. Trimming stripped 3 bases from V and 3 bases from J, with 9 bases between. The CDR3 loop spans 13 amino acids.

The rearrangement links TRBV4-1 to TRBJ1-6, with D tentatively TRBD1 (6 bases). Germline V gives CDR1 MGHRA, CDR2 YSYEKL. CDR3 size: 14 residues. Trimming took 2 bases from V and 10 from J, leaving 12 bases between them. Written as DNA, the CDR3 is TGCGCCAGCAGCCAACTACAGGGCTACTCACCCCTCCACTTT. Amino acid sequence: CASSQLQGYSPLHF.

The rearrangement uses TRBV7-8 and TRBJ1-5, with a possible D match to TRBD1 (6 bases). Germline lookup yields CDR1 SGHVS and CDR2 FQNEAQ. The V end lost 5 bases, the J end lost 2 bases, and 10 bases lay between the germline ends. The CDR3 length is 14 residues. CDR3 sequence: CASSPNRGNQPQHF. CDR3 nucleotide sequence: TGTGCCAGCAGCCCTAACAGGGGCAATCAGCCCCAGCATTTT.

The rearrangement uses TRBV2 and TRBJ1-1; unclear D gene. Germline V gene sequence: CDR1 SNHLY, CDR2 FYNNEI. The ends were cut back, 10 bases at V and 1 base at J, with 10 bases in the middle. This CDR3 is built from 12 residues. The CDR3 nucleotides read TGTGCCACCGGAGACCGGAACACTGAAGCTTTCTTT. Its protein product is CATGDRNTEAFF.

The chain joins TRBV12-3 or TRBV12-4 to TRBJ1-6, with D uncertain. The V and J ends lost 5 bases and 9 bases respectively, with 11 bases between them. This CDR3 region has 13 residues. Here the CDR3 DNA reads TGTGCCAGCAGTGTCCTTCTGGGTTCACCCCTCCACTTT. Its translation: CASSVLLGSPLHF.

This clone was recorded only once. The chain carries TRBV4-2 and TRBJ1-6, with unresolved D. Between the trimmed V and J ends, which lost 0 bases and 0 bases, there was a span of 6 bases. The CDR3 totals 16 residues. Germline assignment: CDR1 LGHNA and CDR2 YNFKEQ. The DNA of the CDR3 is TGTGCCAGCAGCCAAGACAGTAGCTCCTATAATTCACCCCTCCACTTT. It encodes CASSQDSSSYNSPLHF.

The CDR3 DNA is TGTGCCAGCAGCCTCAGGAACACTGAAGCTTTCTTT. Translating it yields CASSLRNTEAFF. The chain recombines TRBV3-1 (or the pseudogene TRBV3-2) with TRBJ1-1; the D is unclear. Germline loops: CDR1 LGHDT, CDR2 YNNKEL (reference sequence). The V gene lost 4 bases and the J gene lost 1 base, with 4 bases spanning the gap. There are 12 residues in the CDR3.

The V gene is TRBV6-5, the J gene TRBJ2-5; 11 bases align to TRBD2. The V segment lost 6 bases and the J segment 3 bases; nucleotides outside the gene matches: 6. Germline V lookup: CDR1 MNHEY, CDR2 SVGAGI. The CDR3 covers 15 residues. The CDR3 bases are TGTGCCAGCAGATATGGGACTAGCGGAAAAGAGACCCAGTACTTC. Residues: CASRYGTSGKETQYF.

This chain connects TRBV19 to TRBJ2-1; 11 bases are a match to TRBD2. CDR1 is LNHDA, CDR2 SQIVND, per germline (reference sequence). Trimming removed 6 bases from V and 4 bases from J; junction bases left unmatched: 5. The CDR3 has 15 residues. The CDR3 region has the DNA TGTGCCAGTAGCGCCGGGACTAGCGGATACAATGAGCAGTTCTTC. This codes for CASSAGTSGYNEQFF.